This entry describes one T cell receptor beta chain. This CDR3 region has 13 residues. CDR1 is KGHSH and CDR2 is LQKENI in the germline V gene. V was clipped by 1 base and J by 4 bases, with 7 bases between them. The data stem from a study of blood T cell repertoires in COVID-19. About the research overall: The United States, Italy and Spain supplied acute and convalescent COVID-19 samples.

Authors' data handling: Amplification with reference gene primers provided the estimates of nucleated cell counts. TCRdb's copy holds only in-frame clones and misses some; the assay was immunoSEQ multiplex PCR. V and J calls and clone size come straight from that table; D and trimming were deduced from the DNA. The sample lists about 110,000 clones; over 80% were seen once. V gene TRBV18 combines with J gene TRBJ1-2; D not certain. This clonotype originated in a human donor in a cohort sampled during active COVID-19. Specimen: peripheral blood. CDR3 region: CASSPQRLYGYTF. For the CDR3, the DNA is TGTGCCAGCTCACCACAGCGCCTCTATGGCTACACCTTC.